This TCR beta chain came from a study of blood T cell repertoires in COVID-19 (dated by TCRdb to the early 2020s). General notes on the study: The collaborator samples originated in the United States, Italy and Spain and spanned the acute and convalescent phases of COVID-19. The material from the prospective study consisted of cDNA or gDNA derived from T cells, B-cell-depleted T cells, or PBMCs. Deeply sampled blood TCRbeta repertoires from subjects exposed to, actively infected with, or recovered from COVID-19 were included in the dataset. A freely available public database, intended as a resource for researchers studying the immune response to SARS-CoV-2, is where the repertoires were released. The samples were drawn from the first 160 participants of the ongoing ImmuneRACE study and from 1,254 subjects provided by 6 global collaborators. Sample metadata almost always included a de-identified subject ID, COVID-19 status, age in years and sex. Where HLA class I and class II types were available, the types were taken from metadata supplied by the sample provider, not from assay-based typing. Summary of the overall study and its limitations: How much clinical and demographic metadata was included differed by source and by participant, and the metadata was provided uncurated.

About this clone: There is no known antigen for this receptor. Per-base qualities were not stored, and no clone one base away is much larger.

V and J lose 2 bases and 0 bases, and a span of 4 bases separates them. The germline V gene (reference sequence) sets CDR1 to SEHNR and CDR2 to FQNEAQ. CDR3 length: 13 amino acids, cysteine to phenylalanine. Only CDR3 DNA remains: 39 bases, in frame from the first base. TCRbeta CDR3 regions were amplified from genomic DNA using the immunoSEQ Assay, a bias-controlled multiplex PCR. Per the source publication's procedure: The number of nucleated cells in each sample was estimated by amplification of reference gene primers within the assay. To quantify the absolute abundance of each unique TCRbeta CDR3 rearrangement, sequence reads were collapsed and filtered. For each sample, productive Simpson clonality was calculated by taking the square root of Simpson's diversity index across productive rearrangements. This immuneACCESS table, as held by TCRdb, lists in-frame sequences with V and J called but not all clones. Of the missing ones, under half trace to an unresolved V gene in checked studies; the others have no known cause. The V and J calls and clone size come from that table; D and trimming were worked out from the DNA. Here the sample has roughly 160,000 clones; approximately 90% occur a single time. Roughly 2% of the sample is taken by the ten largest.

Another Seattle source contributed samples from volunteer blood donors who had recovered from COVID-19. The collaborating institutions used their own protocols to collect whole blood in K2EDTA tubes. For TCRbeta analysis, collaborators shipped samples in one of three forms: frozen whole blood, isolated PBMCs, or DNA extracted from either of those sample types. The chain is assembled from TRBV7-9 and TRBJ1-1; too little of a D gene remains to name it. The sample consisted of peripheral blood. This sequence was found in a man aged 50 or older who had recovered from COVID-19. In nucleotide form, the sequence is TGTGCCAGCAGCTTACAGATGAACACTGAAGCTTTCTTT. This gives the protein CASSLQMNTEAFF.